The present T cell receptor (beta chain) was sequenced within a study of blood T cell repertoires in COVID-19. Study in general: Italy, Spain and the United States were the sources of the convalescent and acute COVID-19 samples.

V was cut by 3 bases and J by 2 bases, with 14 bases left in between. Germline CDR1 MDHEN, CDR2 SYDVKM. The CDR3 consists of 15 residues. This table comes from immunoSEQ multiplex PCR, and its TCRdb copy is limited to in-frame clones, with some not included. The table has fewer than 250,000 clones, about 84% seen once; the top ten hold 6% to 7.5%. V and J are TRBV28 and TRBJ2-7, with D possibly TRBD1 on 6 matching bases. The clonotype was recovered from a woman aged 40 to 50 with acute COVID-19. The sequenced material came from PBMCs or T cells enriched from blood (not recorded which). The CDR3 nucleotides read TGTGCCAGCAGTTTTCGGACAGATCTTCCCTACGAGCAGTACTTC. This sequence encodes CASSFRTDLPYEQYF. The entire variable domain, with the rest obtained from reference TRBV28 and TRBJ2-7, is as follows: DVKVTQSSRYLVKRTGEKVFLECVQDMDHENMFWYRQDPGLGLRLIYFSYDVKMKEKGDIPEGYSVSREKKERFSLILESASTNQTSMYLCASSFRTDLPYEQYFGPGTRLTVT.